Shown below are 20 T cell receptor beta chains from a single sample sequenced in a study of T cells after yellow fever vaccination. MiXCR was run by TCRdb on the 5' RACE reads, yielding one entry per CDR3 protein. The data show about 300,000 distinct CDR3 sequences, around 7% seen once. The sequencing used PBMCs, collected 45 days after the first yellow fever vaccination. The receptor set was obtained from a man between 18 and 29 years old who received the YFV17D yellow fever vaccine.

This clonotype showed up just a few times. CDR3 DNA: TGCGCCAGCAGCCCGGGAAGTAGGGGGAACACTGAAGCTTTCTTT. Its protein product is CASSPGSRGNTEAFF. This sequence joins TRBV4-3 and TRBJ1-1, with a possible D match to TRBD1 (5 bases). The CDR3 spans 15 residues. The germline CDR1 and CDR2 sequences are LGHNA and YSLEER. V was shortened by 4 bases and J by 1 base, with 13 bases between the two germline ends.

This clonotype was seen ten or more times. The rearrangement uses TRBV5-1 and TRBJ2-1, with 10 bases matching TRBD2. Germline V gene sequence: CDR1 SGHRS, CDR2 YFSETQ. The J segment lost 3 bases and the V segment lost 4 bases, leaving 7 bases of the junction unmatched. The CDR3 length is 16 residues. In DNA, the CDR3 is TGCGCCAGCAGCCTCCAAACTAGCGGGGTCTACAATGAGCAGTTCTTC. Its protein product is CASSLQTSGVYNEQFF. Full variable domain (rest looked up from reference TRBV5-1 and TRBJ2-1): KAGVTQTPRYLIKTRGQQVTLSCSPISGHRSVSWYQQTPGQGLQFLFEYFSETQRNKGNFPGRFSGRQFSNSRSEMNVSTLELGDSALYLCASSLQTSGVYNEQFFGPGTRLTVL.

This clonotype showed up just a few times. This chain joins TRBV19 and TRBJ2-7, with 7 bases fitting TRBD1. Trimming at V came to 5 bases and at J to 0 bases, leaving 7 bases not matched to a gene. The CDR3 sequence is 15 residues long. Germline V lookup: CDR1 LNHDA, CDR2 SQIVND (reference sequence). This chain's CDR3 is CASSPLGTASYEQYF. CDR3 in DNA: TGTGCCAGTAGTCCCCTAGGGACAGCCTCCTACGAGCAGTACTTC.

The table lists this clonotype with a few counts. V and J are TRBV15 and TRBJ2-2; maybe TRBD1 (7 bases). The germline V gene has CDR1 LNHNV and CDR2 YYDKDF (reference sequence). There are 17 residues in the CDR3. V shed 5 bases and J shed 3 bases, with 19 bases lying between them. CDR3 loop: CATSAGLEGAYTGELFF. CDR3 nucleotides: TGTGCCACCAGCGCTGGTTTGGAGGGGGCCTACACCGGGGAGCTGTTTTTT.

This chain links TRBV7-8 with TRBJ2-1; D is undetermined. Trimming took 0 bases from V and 9 from J, leaving 12 bases between them. The V gene's germline CDR1 is SGHVS and CDR2 FQNEAQ. The length of the CDR3 is 14 residues. The CDR3 DNA is TGTGCCAGCAGCTTAGCTGGGCCTTGGGGTGAGCAGTTCTTC. Translating it yields CASSLAGPWGEQFF.

A remark on this clonotype: A much larger clone differs by one base, so this may be a read error. The V call is TRBV7-2, the J call TRBJ2-3; a possible D gene is TRBD2 (5 bases). Trimming shortened V by 5 bases and J by 0 bases, and 18 bases separated the two germline ends. The CDR3 length is 17 residues. CDR1 is SGHTA and CDR2 is FQGNSA in the germline V gene. The CDR3 DNA follows: TGTGCCAGCAGCGACCGGCGGCGGGCCTCTAGCACAGATACGCAGTATTTT. This codes for CASSDRRRASSTDTQYF.

This clonotype appeared a few times. The V and J genes are TRBV18 and TRBJ2-7, with 8 bases that match TRBD1. Germline loops: CDR1 KGHSH, CDR2 LQKENI. This CDR3 spans 16 amino acids. J was trimmed by 4 bases and V by 3 bases; bases with no gene match: 11. CDR3 loop: CASSPGQGRGGYEQYV. The CDR3 region has the DNA TGTGCCAGCTCACCCGGACAGGGACGGGGAGGTTACGAGCAGTACGTC.

The gene calls are TRBV28 and TRBJ1-1; D not certain. There are 12 residues in the CDR3. CDR1 and CDR2 from the germline V gene are MDHEN and SYDVKM. Trimming removed 10 bases at V and 4 bases at J, with 13 bases between. CDR3 residues: CATPTEGTEAFF. The CDR3 DNA is TGTGCCACCCCCACGGAGGGCACTGAAGCTTTCTTT.

Written as DNA, the CDR3 is TGTGCCAGCAGTTTCCGGACAGGGTCCGAGCAGTACGTC. It is translated as CASSFRTGSEQYV. V gene TRBV6-5 combines with J gene TRBJ2-7; TRBD1 matches 8 bases. CDR3 size: 13 residues. Germline assignment: CDR1 MNHEY and CDR2 SVGAGI. Losses at the gene ends were 4 bases for V and 6 bases for J; bases not matched to a gene: 5.

This clonotype showed up many times. The chain uses TRBV18 and TRBJ2-3; TRBD2 aligns across 7 bases. The length of the CDR3 is 17 residues. The V gene's germline CDR1 is KGHSH and CDR2 LQKENI. J was trimmed by 2 bases and V by 2 bases; bases with no gene match: 10. The CDR3 DNA reads TGTGCCAGCTCACCAAGGGGCCGGGGGGTCTTCACAGATACGCAGTATTTT. Translation gives CASSPRGRGVFTDTQYF.

This clonotype occurred many times. This chain joins TRBV7-2 and TRBJ2-3, with 9 bases that match TRBD2. With 2 bases clipped from V and 2 bases from J, the junction kept 2 bases outside the gene matches. Per the germline V gene, CDR1 is SGHTA and CDR2 is FQGNSA. The CDR3 covers 15 residues. The CDR3 bases are TGTGCCAGCAGCTTACTAGCGGGACACACAGATACGCAGTATTTT. Protein sequence: CASSLLAGHTDTQYF.

The rearrangement uses TRBV7-8 and TRBJ2-4, with D possibly matching TRBD2 (6 bases). The germline gives CDR1 SGHVS, CDR2 FQNEAQ. The CDR3 is made up of 14 amino acids. V was trimmed by 2 bases and J by 4 bases, leaving 9 bases between them. The DNA for the CDR3 is TGTGCCAGCAGCTTAAGTGGGGGGAAAAACATTCAGTACTTC. This translates into CASSLSGGKNIQYF.

V usage is TRBV10-3 and J usage is TRBJ2-7; D may match TRBD1 or TRBD2 (6 bases each). Trimming took off 10 bases at V and 3 bases at J, with 10 bases between the two ends. The CDR3 loop spans 11 amino acids. Germline-derived CDR1 and CDR2 are ENHRY and SYGVKD. CDR3 in amino acids: CATGDNYEQYV. The CDR3, as DNA: TGTGCCACGGGGGACAACTACGAGCAGTACGTC.

This clonotype has only a few counts. The gene calls are TRBV14 and TRBJ2-7; D is ambiguous. The CDR3 is 14 residues long. Deletions cut 4 bases from V and 0 bases from J, with 10 bases between. Germline CDR1 SGHDN, CDR2 FVKESK. CDR3 in amino acids: CASSLRVPSYEQYF. The CDR3 nucleotides read TGTGCCAGCAGCCTCCGGGTTCCCTCCTACGAGCAGTACTTC.

A few counts support this clonotype. This sequence joins TRBV7-2 and TRBJ1-6; TRBD1 agrees at 9 bases. The V gene end was trimmed by 5 bases and the J gene end by 8 bases; junction bases not matched to a gene: 13. The CDR3 extends over 17 amino acids. Per the germline V gene, CDR1 is SGHTA and CDR2 is FQGNSA. Here the CDR3 DNA reads TGTGCCAGCAGCCGCCTCCGGGACAGGGTAGAAGATTCACCCCTCCACTTT. Its translation: CASSRLRDRVEDSPLHF.

This clonotype was observed many times. V gene TRBV5-5 combines with J gene TRBJ2-3, with unresolved D. Germline V gene data show CDR1 as SGHKS and CDR2 as YYEKEE (reference sequence). V shed 2 bases and J shed 5 bases, with 21 bases lying between them. The length of the CDR3 is 17 residues. CDR3 loop: CASSFLIPFGRGDTQYF. CDR3 DNA: TGTGCCAGCAGCTTCTTGATCCCCTTTGGGCGTGGAGATACGCAGTATTTT.

CDR3 sequence (DNA): TGCAGTGCTAGAGACCCAGGGGGCGAAGGCCCCTACGAGCAGTACGTC. Protein product: CSARDPGGEGPYEQYV. V usage is TRBV20-1 and J usage is TRBJ2-7; 8 nucleotides agree with TRBD1. Germline V gene sequence: CDR1 DFQATT, CDR2 SNEGSKA (reference sequence). The length of the CDR3 is 16 residues. Trimming at V came to 0 bases and at J to 2 bases, leaving 9 bases not matched to a gene.

In this sample, this clonotype turned up many times. V is TRBV5-1 and J is TRBJ1-2, with unresolved D. V dropped 0 bases and J dropped 6 bases, with 15 bases sitting between them. The CDR3 has 15 amino acids. Germline assignment: CDR1 SGHRS and CDR2 YFSETQ. CDR3 DNA sequence: TGCGCCAGCAGCTTGGAAGCGGCGAATGCCGATGGCTACACCTTC. This translates into CASSLEAANADGYTF.

This clonotype was counted between two and nine times. V and J are TRBV20-1 and TRBJ2-7; 11 bases align to TRBD2. The length of the CDR3 is 13 residues. Unmatched junction bases numbered 3, after V lost 6 bases and J lost 2 bases. CDR1 is DFQATT and CDR2 is SNEGSKA in the germline V gene (reference sequence). The CDR3 spells CSAHSGGAYEQYV. The CDR3 DNA is TGCAGTGCCCATAGCGGGGGGGCCTACGAGCAGTACGTC.

This clonotype was observed many times. The chain couples TRBV7-6 to TRBJ1-5, with 7 nucleotides matching TRBD1. J lost 7 bases, V lost 5 bases, and 5 bases had no gene match. Germline V gene data show CDR1 as SGHVS and CDR2 as FNYEAQ. The CDR3 runs 13 residues. Here the CDR3 reads CASSPTGDQPQHF. DNA for the CDR3: TGTGCCAGCAGCCCCACAGGGGACCAGCCCCAGCATTTT.